This entry features one TCR beta chain sequence. The antigen is not known. A junction end diverges from the germline sequence, so it may reflect a read error. The data derive from a study of cytotoxic CD8 clonotypes in ibrutinib-treated CLL. The overall study: For this cohort, patients were about a dozen relapsed/refractory and about 16 treatment-naive, while some 18 were IGHV unmutated. Findings and limits, study-wide: Public clonotypes were uncommon and contracted or stayed stable on treatment.

Target depth was 1 in 200,000 to 1 in 1 million T cells, about 10x per clonotype. TCRdb keeps only in-frame clones here, not all; method: immunoSEQ multiplex PCR. Here the sample spans some 70,000 clones, less than 95% being singletons. Germline-derived CDR1 and CDR2 are ENHRY and SYGVKD. CDR3 length: 15 residues. The chain has TRBV10-3 and TRBJ2-6; unclear D gene. Source: PBMCs, taken after 12 months of ibrutinib treatment. The receptor was isolated from a human donor with chronic lymphocytic leukemia. The CDR3 region has the DNA TGTGCCATCAGTGAGTCGCACTCTGGGGTCAACGTCCTGACTTTC. It codes for CAISESHSGVNVLTF.